These T cell receptor beta chains were read from a single sample in a study of blood T cell repertoires in COVID-19. Generated by immunoSEQ multiplex PCR, the TCRdb table keeps only in-frame clones and is missing some. The sample contains some 320,000 clones, approximately 91% of which appear only once. The material sequenced was PBMCs or T cells enriched from blood (not recorded which). The receptors derive from a woman in her thirties who had been exposed to COVID-19. Each CDR3 is given with its conserved first and last residue. A D gene is named only where the DNA matches it firmly. Size is omitted from some rows. Given values are once, few, many or a class for expanded clones.

>TRBD2|once|TRBV5-4|TRBJ2-3
TGTGCCAGCAGCCCCGGGACTAGCGGGGCAGATACGCAGTATTTT
CASSPGTSGADTQYF
>TRBD1|.|TRBV5-1|TRBJ1-4
TGCGCCAGCAGCTGGGGACAGAGTAATGAAAAACTGTTTTTT
CASSWGQSNEKLFF
>TRBD1|.|TRBV7-9|TRBJ1-1
TGTGCCAGCAGCGTACAGGGGGCGTTTACTGAAGCTTTCTTT
CASSVQGAFTEAFF
>.|.|TRBV7-9|TRBJ1-1
TGTGCCAGCAGCTTATTTCAGGGCACTGAAGCTTTCTTT
CASSLFQGTEAFF
>TRBD1|few|TRBV2|TRBJ1-2
TGTGCCAGCAGGGACAGGACAGGGCGGGTTATCGGCCTCTATGGCTACACCTTC
CASRDRTGRVIGLYGYTF
>.|.|TRBV6-1|TRBJ1-5
TGTGCCAGCAGTGAAAAACAGCATCAGCCCCAGCATTTT
CASSEKQHQPQHF
>TRBD2|.|TRBV6-4|TRBJ2-3
TGTGCCAGCAGTGAATTGGCGGGGGGGAGAGGAGATACGCAGTATTTT
CASSELAGGRGDTQYF
>TRBD2|.|TRBV11-2|TRBJ2-3
TGTGCCAGCAGCCCAAGGCAGCGGGGGGGCGGAGATACGCAGTATTTT
CASSPRQRGGGDTQYF
>.|.|TRBV2|TRBJ1-4
TGTGCCAGCAGCATCGAAAAACTGTTTTTT
CASSIEKLFF
>.|.|TRBV6-5|TRBJ1-2
TGTGCCAGCAGTGACTCGTCTGAAGGGGACTATGGCTACACCTTC
CASSDSSEGDYGYTF
>.|.|TRBV3-1/TRBV3-2|TRBJ1-1
TGTGCCAGCAGCCAAGTGCGCACTGAAGCTTTCTTT
CASSQVRTEAFF
>TRBD1|.|TRBV7-6|TRBJ1-2
TGTGCCAGCAGCCCGGGACAGGTTGGTGGCTACACCTTC
CASSPGQVGGYTF
>.|.|TRBV27|TRBJ1-6
TGTGCCAGCAGTCTTGAGGGGGTCTCACCCCTCCACTTT
CASSLEGVSPLHF
>.|few|TRBV27|TRBJ1-4
TGTGCCAGCAGCCGAACAAGGGAACAGGGTATCGCTAATGAAAAACTGTTTTTT
CASSRTREQGIANEKLFF
>TRBD1|.|TRBV5-1|TRBJ1-2
TGCGCCAGCAGCATGGGGACAGACTCTAACTACACCTTC
CASSMGTDSNYTF
>TRBD2|few|TRBV7-2|TRBJ2-7
TGTGCCAGCAACTCGCGGGAGTACGAGCAGTACTTC
CASNSREYEQYF
>.|.|TRBV4-3|TRBJ1-6
TGCGCCAGCAGCCAAGAGCGGGTCGCCAATTCACCCCTCCACTTT
CASSQERVANSPLHF
>.|.|TRBV5-4|TRBJ2-3
TGTGCCAGCAGCCTCCCTAAACTCACAGATACGCAGTATTTT
CASSLPKLTDTQYF
>TRBD2|.|TRBV5-4|TRBJ2-2
TGTGCCAGCAGCTCGGGACTAGCTTCGAACACCGGGGAGCTGTTTTTT
CASSSGLASNTGELFF
>TRBD1|.|TRBV5-6|TRBJ1-2
TGTGCCAGTACCCGGATTACAGGGGGCAGGGTTGGCTACACCTTC
CASTRITGGRVGYTF
>TRBD1|few|TRBV7-9|TRBJ1-1
TGTGCCAGCAGCCCGAGGGACAGGACAGAAAGGAAAAAAGCTTTCTTT
CASSPRDRTERKKAFF
>.|.|TRBV10-3|TRBJ1-2
TGTGCCATCAGCGTCGACAGCAACTATGGCTACACCTTC
CAISVDSNYGYTF
>.|.|TRBV6-5|TRBJ1-1
TGTGCCAGCACCCGGGGGGTTCGGACTGAAGCTTTCTTT
CASTRGVRTEAFF
>.|.|TRBV13|TRBJ2-3
TGTGCCAGCAGCTACTTAGATACGCAGTATTTT
CASSYLDTQYF
>TRBD1|few|TRBV19|TRBJ2-5
TGTGCCAGTAGCCTACAGGGGGGCCAAGAGACCCAGTACTTC
CASSLQGGQETQYF
>.|.|TRBV11-2|TRBJ2-7
TGTGCCAGCAGCCAATATTCTATTCGGTCCCCCTACGAGCAGTACTTC
CASSQYSIRSPYEQYF
>.|.|TRBV13|TRBJ2-5
TGTGCCAGCAGCGCCGCTCGAGGGAAAGAGACCCAGTACTTC
CASSAARGKETQYF
>TRBD1|.|TRBV5-1|TRBJ1-1
TGCGCCAGCAGCGTGACCGGGACAGGGCGGGCGAACACTGAAGCTTTCTTT
CASSVTGTGRANTEAFF
>.|.|TRBV5-1|TRBJ2-2
TGCGCCAGCAGCCGGGGGTGGTCCGGGGAGCTGTTTTTT
CASSRGWSGELFF
>TRBD1|few|TRBV18|TRBJ1-3
TGTGCCAGCTCATCTACTGACAGGGGGATTGGAAACACCATATATTTT
CASSSTDRGIGNTIYF
>.|.|TRBV10-1|TRBJ1-3
TGCGCCAGCAGTGAAAGGAGGTGTTTGGTTAGCTCTGGAAACACCATATATTTT
CASSERRCLVSSGNTIYF
>.|.|TRBV5-1|TRBJ2-5
TGCGCCAGCAGCTTGGATGGAAGCGGGCTAAAGACCCAGTACTTC
CASSLDGSGLKTQYF
>TRBD1|.|TRBV3-1/TRBV3-2|TRBJ1-2
TGTGCCAGCAGCCAGGGACAGGGCTATGGCTACACCTTC
CASSQGQGYGYTF
>.|.|TRBV10-2|TRBJ2-7
TGCGCCACCTGCCATGGGGGCGGCTCCTACGAGCAGTACTTC
CATCHGGGSYEQYF
>.|few|TRBV6-2/TRBV6-3|TRBJ1-2
TGTGCCAGCAGTTCCGCTGCACTAGGGACACCTTATGGCTACACCTTC
CASSSAALGTPYGYTF
>.|.|TRBV7-9|TRBJ2-7
TGTGCCAGCAGTTCAGGGCGGAAAAGGATCTACGAGCAGTACTTC
CASSSGRKRIYEQYF
>TRBD1|few|TRBV7-9|TRBJ2-1
TGTGCCAGCAGCCGACAGGGGTACAATGAGCAGTTCTTC
CASSRQGYNEQFF
>.|.|TRBV7-9|TRBJ1-2
TGTGCCAGCAGCCGCGATACTGTCCAGGGGAACTATGGCTACACCTTC
CASSRDTVQGNYGYTF
>TRBD1|.|TRBV7-2|TRBJ1-1
TGTGCCAGCAGCAAGGACAGGGGGTCAATGAACACTGAAGCTTTCTTT
CASSKDRGSMNTEAFF
>.|.|TRBV2|TRBJ1-2
TGTGCCAGCAGATGGGGGGAATGGGATGGCTACACCTTC
CASRWGEWDGYTF
>.|.|TRBV4-3|TRBJ2-7
TGCGCCAGCAGCCAAGATGGGCGTCTTGAGGGGGAAAGTTGGCTCCCCTACGAGCAGTACTTC
CASSQDGRLEGESWLPYEQYF
>.|.|TRBV4-2|TRBJ1-2
TGTGCCAGCAGCCAAGATCAAGGAGAAATCACTAACTATGGCTACACCTTC
CASSQDQGEITNYGYTF
>.|.|TRBV13|TRBJ1-5
TGTGCCAGCAGCTTAGATCTGGCGCTGGGGCATAGCAATCAGCCCCAGCATTTT
CASSLDLALGHSNQPQHF
>TRBD1|.|TRBV14|TRBJ2-3
TGTGCCAGCAGCCTAGACAGGGGCCGGGATACGCAGTATTTT
CASSLDRGRDTQYF
>.|.|TRBV6-5|TRBJ1-4
TGTGCTTCCGTTTCGGGAGGGCTCATTGAAAAACTGTTTTTT
CASVSGGLIEKLFF
>.|.|TRBV5-6|TRBJ1-2
TGTGCCAGCAGCGACATGTTGAGGGCTGCGTATGGCTACACCTTC
CASSDMLRAAYGYTF
>.|.|TRBV7-2|TRBJ2-1
TGTGCCAGCAGCTTAGACAGCTCCTCCTACAATGAGCAGTTCTTC
CASSLDSSSYNEQFF